Presented here are 3 T cell receptor beta chains from one specimen sequenced in a study of T cell responses to AZD1222 COVID-19 vaccine. Method: immunoSEQ multiplex PCR; TCRdb's copy keeps in-frame clones and lacks some. The table lists approximately 140,000 clones, over 85% of them singletons, with 0.85% to 1.2% in the top ten. This specimen was peripheral blood, taken 28 days after the second AZD1222 dose. These receptors were obtained from an adult who received the AZD1222 COVID-19 vaccine.

The chain uses TRBV28 and TRBJ2-7; 9 positions match TRBD1. Germline CDR1 reads MDHEN; CDR2 reads SYDVKM. This CDR3 contains 15 residues. The junction had 10 bases not matched to a gene; V was cut back by 6 bases and J by 4 bases. In DNA, the CDR3 is TGTGCCAGCAGCTCGGAGGGGACAGGGATTTACGAGCAGTACTTC. Translation gives CASSSEGTGIYEQYF.

This clone appeared a single time. V usage is TRBV28 and J usage is TRBJ1-5; D ambiguous. The CDR3 sequence is 15 residues long. The germline V gene encodes CDR1 MDHEN and CDR2 SYDVKM. V lost 3 bases and J 0 bases, leaving 9 bases between the germline ends. CDR3 region: CASSFSTDSNQPQHF. The CDR3 DNA is TGTGCCAGCAGTTTTAGTACGGATAGCAATCAGCCCCAGCATTTT. Variable domain in full (rest from reference TRBV28 and TRBJ1-5): DVKVTQSSRYLVKRTGEKVFLECVQDMDHENMFWYRQDPGLGLRLIYFSYDVKMKEKGDIPEGYSVSREKKERFSLILESASTNQTSMYLCASSFSTDSNQPQHFGDGTRLSIL.

The chain's CDR3 is CASSSSSGYEQYF. The CDR3 nucleotides are TGTGCCAGCAGCTCCTCTAGCGGCTACGAGCAGTACTTC. The chain joins TRBV7-3 to TRBJ2-7, with 7 bases aligning to TRBD2. CDR1 SGHTA and CDR2 FQGTGA come from the germline V gene. J lost 3 bases, V lost 4 bases, and 3 bases had no gene match. This CDR3 is built from 13 residues. Full variable domain (missing parts from reference TRBV7-3 and TRBJ2-7): GAGVSQTPSNKVTEKGKYVELRCDPISGHTALYWYRQSLGQGPEFLIYFQGTGAADDSGLPNDRFFAVRPEGSVSTLKIQRTERGDSAVYLCASSSSSGYEQYFGPGTRLTVT.